A single sample gave rise to the 17 T cell receptor beta chains below, sequenced in a study of blood T cells in healthy people across ages. Sample-barcoded 5' priming and a J-beta primer mix drove a second PCR of about 6 to 11 cycles. TCRdb reprocessed the 5' RACE reads via MiXCR and lists one record per CDR3 protein. The sample contains hundreds of thousands of distinct CDR3 sequences, 47% of which appear only once. Source material: blood. All receptors come from a man older than 75 in good health.

The chain couples TRBV4-3 to TRBJ2-6; possibly TRBD1 for D (7 bases). V lost 3 bases and J lost 4, with 16 bases in between. Per the germline V gene, CDR1 is LGHNA and CDR2 is YSLEER. This CDR3 has 17 residues. The CDR3 DNA follows: TGCGCCAGCAGCCAGGAGGGGGCCGGAGTCGGGGCCAACGTCCTGACTTTC. This sequence encodes CASSQEGAGVGANVLTF.

Note on this clonotype: A junction boundary mismatches the germline segment, possibly from a read error. The chain links TRBV7-9 to TRBJ1-1; D not certain. This CDR3 region has 13 residues. The V gene's germline CDR1 is SEHNR and CDR2 FQNEAQ (reference sequence). The CDR3 is CVSSTKSNTEAFF. DNA of the CDR3: TGTGTCAGCAGCACGAAGTCGAACACTGAAGCTTTCTTT.

In its sample, this clonotype was seen once. CDR3 region: CSAETSGSWGEQFF. In DNA, the CDR3 is TGCAGCGCTGAGACTAGCGGGAGTTGGGGTGAGCAGTTCTTC. V is TRBV29-1 and J is TRBJ2-1; 12 bases are a match to TRBD2. V shed 7 bases and J 9 bases; nucleotides not matched to a gene: 10. The germline CDR1 and CDR2 sequences are SQVTM and ANQGSEA. The CDR3 is 14 amino acids.

This clonotype was picked up a small number of times. The rearrangement uses TRBV6-5 and TRBJ2-2; TRBD2 aligns across 7 bases. The CDR3 extends over 14 amino acids. CDR1 MNHEY and CDR2 SVGAGI come from the germline V gene. Unmatched junction bases numbered 6, after V lost 6 bases and J lost 5 bases. The CDR3 here is CASRAGIMTGELFF. The CDR3 DNA is TGTGCCAGCAGAGCGGGGATAATGACCGGGGAGCTGTTTTTT.

The chain has TRBV5-1 and TRBJ2-3; D may correspond to TRBD1 or TRBD2 (6 bases each). Germline-derived CDR1 and CDR2 are SGHRS and YFSETQ. The V end lost 4 bases, the J end lost 6 bases, and 18 bases lay between the germline ends. This CDR3 is built from 15 residues. The CDR3: CASSQTGTLWDTQYF. For the CDR3, the DNA is TGCGCCAGCAGCCAAACAGGGACTCTGTGGGATACGCAGTATTTT.

The chain combines TRBV20-1 with TRBJ2-7; unclear D gene. The germline V gene encodes CDR1 DFQATT and CDR2 SNEGSKA (reference sequence). V dropped 4 bases and J dropped 0 bases, with 13 bases sitting between them. This CDR3 region has 14 residues. The DNA for the CDR3 is TGCAGTGCTATCTCAACTGCGAGCTCCTACGAGCAGTACTTC. Residues: CSAISTASSYEQYF.

The chain couples TRBV18 to TRBJ2-1; 7 bases line up with TRBD1. In germline, CDR1 is KGHSH, CDR2 LQKENI. V trimming: 3 bases; J trimming: 9 bases; junction bases outside the gene matches: 11. This CDR3 region has 15 residues. The CDR3 sequence: CASSPSTGLMIEQFF. The CDR3 DNA sequence: TGTGCCAGCTCACCCTCGACAGGGCTGATGATTGAGCAGTTCTTC.

This chain links TRBV6-5 with TRBJ2-2, with D unresolved. With 7 bases removed from V and 6 bases from J, the gap between germline ends came to 15 bases. Germline CDR1 MNHEY, CDR2 SVGAGI. The CDR3 is 14 residues long. Here the CDR3 reads CASKQPWQAGELFF. DNA of the CDR3: TGTGCCAGCAAACAACCCTGGCAAGCCGGGGAGCTGTTTTTT.

The J gene is TRBJ2-1, the V gene TRBV15; 7 bases align to TRBD2. This CDR3 comprises 15 residues. Germline V gene lookup returns CDR1 LNHNV and CDR2 YYDKDF (reference sequence). With 3 bases clipped from V and 4 bases from J, the junction kept 6 bases outside the gene matches. CDR3 in amino acids: CATSRVGGRYNEQFF. DNA of the CDR3: TGTGCCACCAGCAGGGTGGGAGGGCGGTACAATGAGCAGTTCTTC.

This chain joins TRBV4-3 and TRBJ2-6, with D uncertain. The CDR3 extends over 14 amino acids. Germline CDR1 LGHNA, CDR2 YSLEER. The germline V and J ends were trimmed by 2 bases and 4 bases, with 6 bases remaining between them. The DNA for the CDR3 is TGCGCCAGCAGCCAACAGGCCGGGGCCAACGTCCTGACTTTC. Protein sequence: CASSQQAGANVLTF.

The sample holds one count of this clonotype. The J gene is TRBJ2-4, the V gene TRBV6-5, with D possibly being TRBD1 or TRBD2 (6 bases each). V was clipped by 5 bases and J by 9 bases, with 17 bases between them. Germline CDR1 is MNHEY and CDR2 is SVGAGI. The CDR3 sequence is 14 residues long. This CDR3 reads CASSDPTGRSIQYF. CDR3 nucleotide sequence: TGTGCCAGCAGTGACCCAACAGGGAGGAGCATTCAGTACTTC.

Of note for this clonotype: A much larger clone is a single base away; this may be a read error. The V and J genes are TRBV6-5 and TRBJ2-1, with D possibly matching TRBD1 (6 bases). V lost 7 bases, J lost 9 bases, and 16 bases lay in between. The CDR3 runs to 13 residues. CDR1 is MNHEY and CDR2 is SVGAGI in the germline V gene. CDR3 protein: CASNDLGGTEQFF. In nucleotides, the CDR3 is TGTGCCAGCAACGACCTAGGGGGAACTGAGCAGTTCTTC.

The chain is built from TRBV20-1 and TRBJ1-1, with a possible D match to TRBD1 (5 bases). Between the trimmed V and J ends, which lost 6 bases and 5 bases, there was a span of 10 bases. This CDR3 region has 11 residues. In germline, CDR1 is DFQATT, CDR2 SNEGSKA (reference sequence). The DNA of the CDR3 is TGCAGTGCGGCAGGGAGGACTGAAGCTTTCTTT. Protein product: CSAAGRTEAFF.

The chain couples TRBV5-1 to TRBJ2-1; the D gene is possibly TRBD2 (6 bases). Germline V gene data show CDR1 as SGHRS and CDR2 as YFSETQ. V was pared by 7 bases and J by 7 bases, with 21 bases between. The CDR3 is made up of 15 amino acids. The CDR3 nucleotides read TGCGCCAGCTCCTTGTTGGGGACTCCGAGGAATGAGCAGTTCTTC. This sequence encodes CASSLLGTPRNEQFF.

For this clonotype: A clone one base away is much larger, so this may be a read error. The V gene is TRBV6-5, the J gene TRBJ1-2, with D unclear. Trimming shortened V by 5 bases and J by 6 bases, and 16 bases separated the two germline ends. CDR3 length: 14 residues. Germline V gives CDR1 MNHEY, CDR2 SVGAGI. CDR3 in DNA: TGTGCCAGCAGTCCAAGGGAGAAAAACGATGGCTACACCTTC. It translates to CASSPREKNDGYTF.

This rearrangement joins TRBV7-6 to TRBJ2-2; the D is unclear. V lost 1 base, J lost 1 base, and 7 bases lay in between. The CDR3 sequence is 15 residues long. The germline CDR1 and CDR2 sequences are SGHVS and FNYEAQ. For the CDR3, the DNA is TGTGCCAGCAGCTTAGTAACCGAGAACACCGGGGAGCTGTTTTTT. It translates to CASSLVTENTGELFF.

This clonotype came up once. The rearrangement joins TRBV25-1 to TRBJ1-2, with a tentative D call TRBD1 (5 bases). CDR3 length: 13 amino acids. CDR1 MGHDK and CDR2 SYGVNS come from the germline V gene. The germline V and J ends were trimmed by 7 bases and 8 bases, with 17 bases remaining between them. The DNA for the CDR3 is TGTGCCAGCACGTGGGGGAAGGGCGGCGGCTACACCTTC. Translated: CASTWGKGGGYTF.